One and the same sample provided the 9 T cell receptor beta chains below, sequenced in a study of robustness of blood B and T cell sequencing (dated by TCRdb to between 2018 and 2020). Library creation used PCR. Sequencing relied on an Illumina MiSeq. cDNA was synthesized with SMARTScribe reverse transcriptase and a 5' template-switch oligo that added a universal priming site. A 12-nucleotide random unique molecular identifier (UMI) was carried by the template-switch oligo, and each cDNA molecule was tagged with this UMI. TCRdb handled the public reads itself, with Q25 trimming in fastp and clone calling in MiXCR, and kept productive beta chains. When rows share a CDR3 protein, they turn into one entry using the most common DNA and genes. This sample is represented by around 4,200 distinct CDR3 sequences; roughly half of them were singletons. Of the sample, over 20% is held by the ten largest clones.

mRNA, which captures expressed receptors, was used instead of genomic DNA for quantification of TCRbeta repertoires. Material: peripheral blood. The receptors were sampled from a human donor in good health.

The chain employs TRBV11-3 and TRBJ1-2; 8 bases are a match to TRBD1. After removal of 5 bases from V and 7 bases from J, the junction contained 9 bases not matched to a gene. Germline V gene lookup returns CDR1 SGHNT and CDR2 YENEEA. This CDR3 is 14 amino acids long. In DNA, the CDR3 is TGTGCCAGCAGCCCCCCGGACAGGGCGGGTGGCTACACCTTC. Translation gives CASSPPDRAGGYTF.

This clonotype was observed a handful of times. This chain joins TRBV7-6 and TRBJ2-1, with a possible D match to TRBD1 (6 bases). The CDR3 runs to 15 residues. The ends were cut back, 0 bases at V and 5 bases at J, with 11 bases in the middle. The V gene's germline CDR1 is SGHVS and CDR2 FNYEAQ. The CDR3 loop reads CASSLAWDIHNEQFF. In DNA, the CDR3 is TGTGCCAGCAGCTTAGCTTGGGACATCCACAATGAGCAGTTCTTC.

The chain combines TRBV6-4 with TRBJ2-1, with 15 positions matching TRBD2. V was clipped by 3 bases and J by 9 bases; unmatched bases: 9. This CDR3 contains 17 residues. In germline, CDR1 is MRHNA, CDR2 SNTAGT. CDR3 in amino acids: CASSDSGLAGGQSEQFF. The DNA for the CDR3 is TGTGCCAGCAGTGATTCCGGACTAGCGGGGGGGCAGAGTGAGCAGTTCTTC.

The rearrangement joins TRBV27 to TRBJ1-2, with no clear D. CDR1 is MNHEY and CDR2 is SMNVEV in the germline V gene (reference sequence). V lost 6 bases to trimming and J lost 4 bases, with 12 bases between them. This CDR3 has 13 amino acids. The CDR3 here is CASSPVRGYGYTF. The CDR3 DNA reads TGTGCCAGCAGCCCCGTTAGAGGCTATGGCTACACCTTC.

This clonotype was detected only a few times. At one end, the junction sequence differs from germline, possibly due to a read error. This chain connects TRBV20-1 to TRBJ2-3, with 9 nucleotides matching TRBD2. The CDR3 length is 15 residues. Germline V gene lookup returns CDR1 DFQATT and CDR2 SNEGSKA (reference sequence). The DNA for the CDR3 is TGCAGTGCTGGAGAGAGCGGGGGGCTGACAGATACGCAGTATTTT. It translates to CSAGESGGLTDTQYF.

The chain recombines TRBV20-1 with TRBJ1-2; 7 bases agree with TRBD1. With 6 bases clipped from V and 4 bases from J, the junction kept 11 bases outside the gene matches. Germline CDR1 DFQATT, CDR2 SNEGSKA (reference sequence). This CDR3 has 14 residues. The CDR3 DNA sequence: TGCAGTGCGATGCCTTTTGACAGGGCCTATGGCTACACCTTC. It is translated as CSAMPFDRAYGYTF.

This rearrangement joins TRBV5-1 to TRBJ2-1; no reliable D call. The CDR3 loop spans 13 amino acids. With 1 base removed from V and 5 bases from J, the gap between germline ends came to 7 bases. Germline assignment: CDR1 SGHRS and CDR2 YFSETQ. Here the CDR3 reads CASSLLSHNEQFF. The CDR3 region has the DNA TGCGCCAGCAGCTTGTTAAGCCACAATGAGCAGTTCTTC.

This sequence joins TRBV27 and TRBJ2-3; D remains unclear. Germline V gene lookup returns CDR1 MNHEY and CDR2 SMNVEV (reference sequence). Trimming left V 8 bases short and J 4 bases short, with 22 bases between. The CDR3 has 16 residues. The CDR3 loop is CASAPRAYYPPDTQYF. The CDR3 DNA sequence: TGTGCCAGCGCGCCTCGGGCTTATTACCCGCCAGATACGCAGTATTTT.

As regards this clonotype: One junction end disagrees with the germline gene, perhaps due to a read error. CDR3 sequence reads: CANSLAEVAYEQYF. As DNA, the CDR3 is TGTGCCAACAGCTTAGCGGAGGTAGCCTACGAGCAGTACTTC. This chain connects TRBV7-8 to TRBJ2-7, with D possibly TRBD2 on 6 matching bases. The CDR3 has 14 residues. Germline CDR1 SGHVS, CDR2 FQNEAQ.